The T cell receptor (beta chain) under discussion was sequenced for a study of blood T cell repertoires in COVID-19. Study overall: Spain, Italy and the United States supplied samples that represented acute and convalescent COVID-19. PBMCs, B-cell-depleted T cells, or T cells were the source of the cDNA or gDNA that made up the material.

Clones were read by immunoSEQ multiplex PCR, and TCRdb kept only the in-frame ones, dropping some. This table has about 160,000 clones, roughly 84% appearing once. CDR3 length: 13 amino acids. Trimming shortened V by 1 base and J by 8 bases, and 12 bases separated the two germline ends. Germline CDR1 SGDLS, CDR2 YYNGEE. Sequencing was performed on peripheral blood. This rearrangement joins TRBV9 to TRBJ1-1, with D possibly TRBD1 on 5 matching bases. This sequence was found in a woman aged 80 or older with active or convalescent COVID-19. In DNA, the CDR3 is TGTGCCAGCAGCGTATCATTACAGGAAGAAGCTTTCTTT. This encodes CASSVSLQEEAFF.